The 26 T cell receptor beta chains below were found in one sample sequenced in a study of blood T cells in healthy people across ages. Using a J-beta primer mix together with a sample-barcoded 5' primer, a second PCR was run for roughly 6 to 12 cycles. TCRdb re-analysed the 5' RACE reads in MiXCR, keeping a single row per CDR3 protein. The profile covers about 1.6 million distinct CDR3 sequences, with roughly 32% appearing a single time and 10% to 12% taken by the ten largest. The sample was blood. The receptors derive from a woman in her thirties in good health.

V and J are TRBV18 and TRBJ2-1; D uncertain. TRBJ2-7 explains the end of the DNA better; the J call may be wrong. The germline CDR1 and CDR2 sequences are KGHSH and LQKENI. This CDR3 contains 13 residues. The CDR3 reads CASSPIIGNEQYF. CDR3 DNA: TGTGCCAGCTCACCTATTATTGGTAATGAGCAGTACTTC.

The V gene is TRBV4-2, the J gene TRBJ2-3; TRBD2 matches 8 bases. This CDR3 region has 18 residues. J was trimmed by 0 bases and V by 5 bases; bases with no gene match: 13. Germline CDR1 and CDR2: LGHNA and YNFKEQ. The CDR3 reads CASSSRDVAGPSTDTQYF. The CDR3 DNA follows: TGTGCCAGCAGCTCCCGGGATGTAGCGGGGCCTAGCACAGATACGCAGTATTTT.

The chain employs TRBV9 and TRBJ2-7; TRBD1 matches 7 bases. V trimming: 3 bases; J trimming: 0 bases; junction bases outside the gene matches: 6. The CDR3 contains 15 residues. The V gene's germline CDR1 is SGDLS and CDR2 YYNGEE. The CDR3 DNA sequence: TGTGCCAGCAGCGCCGGGACAGCTAGCTCCTACGAGCAGTACTTC. Its protein is CASSAGTASSYEQYF.

The V call is TRBV7-9, the J call TRBJ2-1; D gene uncertain. CDR3 size: 13 residues. CDR1 SEHNR and CDR2 FQNEAQ come from the germline V gene (reference sequence). The ends were cut back, 1 base at V and 12 bases at J, with 13 bases in the middle. The CDR3 sequence is CASSLDLHYGQFF. CDR3 nucleotide sequence: TGTGCCAGCAGCTTAGATTTACATTACGGGCAGTTCTTC.

This chain uses TRBV9 with TRBJ1-1, with D tentatively TRBD1 (5 bases). The CDR3 is 12 residues long. The germline CDR1 and CDR2 sequences are SGDLS and YYNGEE. Trimming stripped 3 bases from V and 7 bases from J, with 10 bases between. DNA for the CDR3: TGTGCCAGCAGCGCCTGGGGGGGTGAAGCTTTCTTT. Translating gives CASSAWGGEAFF.

The rearrangement joins TRBV7-8 to TRBJ1-6, with a weak D call TRBD1 (5 bases). Germline V gives CDR1 SGHVS, CDR2 FQNEAQ. CDR3 length: 16 residues. V was pared by 4 bases and J by 8 bases, with 18 bases between. This CDR3 is CASSSLPFGGDSPLHF. DNA of the CDR3: TGTGCCAGCAGCTCACTTCCTTTTGGGGGAGATTCACCCCTCCACTTT.

This clonotype has at least ten counts. V is TRBV29-1 and J is TRBJ2-3; no definite D call. Trimming shortened V by 7 bases and J by 0 bases, and 14 bases separated the two germline ends. Germline V gene lookup returns CDR1 SQVTM and CDR2 ANQGSEA. CDR3 length equals 14 residues. The CDR3 is CSASATGSTDTQYF. In nucleotides, the CDR3 is TGCAGCGCCTCAGCGACCGGGAGCACAGATACGCAGTATTTT.

The V call is TRBV27, the J call TRBJ2-3; 11 bases fit TRBD2. V trimming: 6 bases; J trimming: 4 bases; junction bases outside the gene matches: 9. Germline V lookup: CDR1 MNHEY, CDR2 SMNVEV (reference sequence). The CDR3 sequence is 16 residues long. The CDR3 nucleotides are TGTGCCAGCAGCTTTGCGACTAGCGGGGCCGCAGATACGCAGTATTTT. It is translated as CASSFATSGAADTQYF.

The chain is built from TRBV7-9 and TRBJ1-1; 7 nucleotides line up with TRBD1. Germline V CDR1 and CDR2: SEHNR, FQNEAQ (reference sequence). The V and J ends lost 2 bases and 5 bases, in that order; junction bases with no gene match: 8. The CDR3 extends over 15 amino acids. This CDR3 reads CASSLTDRSSTEAFF. CDR3 nucleotides: TGTGCCAGCAGCTTAACGGACAGGTCCTCTACTGAAGCTTTCTTT.

This rearrangement joins TRBV25-1 to TRBJ1-1; 7 nucleotides match TRBD1. The V gene's germline CDR1 is MGHDK and CDR2 SYGVNS. V trimming: 3 bases; J trimming: 4 bases; junction bases outside the gene matches: 5. The CDR3 extends over 14 amino acids. The CDR3 loop is CASSDEGAVTEAFF. The CDR3 DNA is TGTGCCAGCAGTGACGAGGGGGCCGTCACTGAAGCTTTCTTT.

This clonotype has a single count. The genes are TRBV20-1 and TRBJ2-1; 8 bases agree with TRBD2. The length of the CDR3 is 15 residues. Trimming at V came to 6 bases and at J to 7 bases, leaving 14 bases not matched to a gene. Germline CDR1 reads DFQATT; CDR2 reads SNEGSKA (reference sequence). As DNA, the CDR3 is TGCAGTGCCGCCGCCCGTGGCGGGAGGTGGAATGAGCAGTTCTTC. Protein sequence: CSAAARGGRWNEQFF.

This clonotype showed up just a few times. CDR3 loop: CSARDEYAGSNQPQHF. The CDR3 DNA is TGCAGTGCTAGAGATGAATACGCTGGTAGCAATCAGCCCCAGCATTTT. The chain recombines TRBV20-1 with TRBJ1-5, with no clear D. This CDR3 region has 16 residues. Trimming took off 0 bases at V and 0 bases at J, with 12 bases between the two ends. CDR1 is DFQATT and CDR2 is SNEGSKA in the germline V gene (reference sequence).

This clonotype was observed a handful of times. The rearrangement links TRBV6-5 to TRBJ2-1; D perhaps matches TRBD2 (5 bases). Looked up from germline, CDR1 is MNHEY and CDR2 is SVGAGI. CDR3 length: 13 residues. V was trimmed by 9 bases and J by 7 bases, leaving 16 bases between them. CDR3 amino acids: CASRRTEENEQFF. CDR3 bases: TGTGCCAGTAGGCGGACGGAGGAAAATGAGCAGTTCTTC.

This clonotype was counted ten times or more. This chain joins TRBV29-1 and TRBJ2-7, with a possible D match to TRBD2 (7 bases). Trimming stripped 3 bases from V and 0 bases from J, with 12 bases between. Germline V lookup: CDR1 SQVTM, CDR2 ANQGSEA. The CDR3 length is 14 residues. CDR3 loop: CSVDGGRPSYEQYF. CDR3 coding DNA: TGCAGCGTTGACGGGGGGCGACCCTCCTACGAGCAGTACTTC.

This chain uses TRBV2 with TRBJ2-3, with D possibly matching TRBD1 (8 bases). Germline CDR1 SNHLY, CDR2 FYNNEI. The CDR3 is 16 residues long. V was cut by 10 bases and J by 4 bases, with 24 bases left in between. The DNA for the CDR3 is TGTGCCATCAGCACCAGGGGGCCTAGCGGCTCAGATACGCAGTATTTT. Encoded protein: CAISTRGPSGSDTQYF.

Comments on this clonotype: One end of the junction does not line up with germline, which may come from a read error. The rearrangement uses TRBV15 and TRBJ2-1; TRBD2 might be the D (6 bases). Germline CDR1 is LNHNV and CDR2 is YYDKDF (reference sequence). This CDR3 has 15 amino acids. CDR3 in DNA: TGTGCCACCAGCAGAGATCTGGGGAGGTACAATGTGCAGTTCTTC. Amino acids: CATSRDLGRYNVQFF.

This chain connects TRBV2 to TRBJ2-4, with TRBD1 identical over 7 bases. V lost 6 bases to trimming and J lost 1 base; unmatched junction nucleotides: 9. Germline V lookup: CDR1 SNHLY, CDR2 FYNNEI. The CDR3 consists of 16 residues. DNA of the CDR3: TGTGCCAGCAGGACCCCAACGGGACAGGCCAAAAACATTCAGTACTTC. This encodes CASRTPTGQAKNIQYF.

This clonotype was seen ten or more times. The genes are TRBV12-3 or TRBV12-4 and TRBJ2-7; 8 nucleotides line up with TRBD2. The ends lost 7 bases at V and 2 bases at J; junction bases unmatched: 10. The CDR3 consists of 15 residues. CDR3 amino acids: CASTKMGGLAYEQYF. The CDR3 coding sequence is TGTGCCAGCACTAAGATGGGGGGACTAGCCTACGAGCAGTACTTC.

The rearrangement links TRBV27 to TRBJ2-7; TRBD1 matches at 7 bases. This CDR3 contains 13 residues. CDR1 and CDR2 (germline): MNHEY, SMNVEV (reference sequence). With 2 bases clipped from V and 6 bases from J, the junction kept 4 bases outside the gene matches. The CDR3 loop is CASSLDRVSEQYF. The CDR3 bases are TGTGCCAGCAGTTTAGACAGGGTCTCCGAGCAGTACTTC.

This chain uses TRBV27 with TRBJ1-5; weak D call: TRBD1 (6 bases). CDR1 and CDR2 from the germline V gene are MNHEY and SMNVEV (reference sequence). V lost 6 bases and J 0 bases, leaving 27 bases between the germline ends. This CDR3 comprises 20 residues. The CDR3 sequence is CASSYPPTTTGILSNQPQHF. DNA of the CDR3: TGTGCCAGCAGCTACCCCCCAACCACAACAGGGATCCTTAGCAATCAGCCCCAGCATTTT.

This clonotype was counted only a few times. This chain connects TRBV5-4 to TRBJ2-7; 11 bases match TRBD2. The germline V gene encodes CDR1 SGHNT and CDR2 YYREEE (reference sequence). Trimming cost V 1 base and J 3 bases; bases outside gene matches: 6. CDR3 length: 16 residues. CDR3 sequence reads: CASSLSLAGGNYEQYF. The CDR3 DNA sequence: TGTGCCAGCAGCTTGAGCCTAGCGGGAGGAAACTACGAGCAGTACTTC.

This clonotype was detected only a few times. The V and J genes are TRBV7-9 and TRBJ1-2; TRBD1 agrees at 9 bases. CDR1 is SEHNR and CDR2 is FQNEAQ in the germline V gene (reference sequence). The CDR3 spans 13 residues. The J segment lost 3 bases and the V segment lost 8 bases, leaving 4 bases of the junction unmatched. The CDR3 DNA is TGTGCCAGCGGTACAGGGGGCGACTATGGCTACACCTTC. Encoded protein: CASGTGGDYGYTF. The variable domain in full, with the rest retrieved from reference TRBV7-9 and TRBJ1-2, is DTGVSQNPRHKITKRGQNVTFRCDPISEHNRLYWYRQTLGQGPEFLTYFQNEAQLEKSRLLSDRFSAERPKGSFSTLEIQRTEQGDSAMYLCASGTGGDYGYTFGSGTRLTVV.

This chain joins TRBV11-1 and TRBJ2-6, with 7 bases lining up with TRBD2. The CDR3 has 21 residues. V was pared by 2 bases and J by 0 bases, with 16 bases of the junction left unmatched. CDR1 is SGHAT and CDR2 is FQDESV in the germline V gene (reference sequence). The CDR3 nucleotides are TGTGCCAGCAGCTTATTATCATTGCGGGGGTTCATCAACTCTGGGGCCAACGTCCTGACTTTC. Its translation: CASSLLSLRGFINSGANVLTF.

This clonotype was counted between two and nine times. V and J are TRBV20-1 and TRBJ2-3, with 9 nucleotides matching TRBD2. CDR1 and CDR2 from the germline V gene are DFQATT and SNEGSKA (reference sequence). This CDR3 is 15 amino acids long. Trimming cost V 2 bases and J 6 bases; bases outside gene matches: 9. CDR3 residues: CSARNVAGAGDTQYF. The CDR3 DNA reads as TGCAGTGCTAGAAACGTAGCGGGAGCGGGGGATACGCAGTATTTT.

The chain couples TRBV6-5 to TRBJ1-2; D unclear. Trimming pared 0 bases from V and 6 bases from J, leaving 8 bases between. The CDR3 loop spans 13 amino acids. Germline CDR1 and CDR2: MNHEY and SVGAGI. CDR3 sequence reads: CASSYSGSDGYTF. For the CDR3, the DNA is TGTGCCAGCAGTTACTCGGGCAGCGATGGCTACACCTTC.

The V call is TRBV4-1, the J call TRBJ1-5, with TRBD1 as a possible D gene (6 bases). This CDR3 has 17 amino acids. The V end lost 2 bases, the J end lost 3 bases, and 17 bases lay between the germline ends. From germline, CDR1 is MGHRA and CDR2 YSYEKL. The CDR3 DNA is TGCGCCAGCAGCCAATCGGGACAAGGGGAACCCAATCAGCCCCAGCATTTT. This encodes CASSQSGQGEPNQPQHF.